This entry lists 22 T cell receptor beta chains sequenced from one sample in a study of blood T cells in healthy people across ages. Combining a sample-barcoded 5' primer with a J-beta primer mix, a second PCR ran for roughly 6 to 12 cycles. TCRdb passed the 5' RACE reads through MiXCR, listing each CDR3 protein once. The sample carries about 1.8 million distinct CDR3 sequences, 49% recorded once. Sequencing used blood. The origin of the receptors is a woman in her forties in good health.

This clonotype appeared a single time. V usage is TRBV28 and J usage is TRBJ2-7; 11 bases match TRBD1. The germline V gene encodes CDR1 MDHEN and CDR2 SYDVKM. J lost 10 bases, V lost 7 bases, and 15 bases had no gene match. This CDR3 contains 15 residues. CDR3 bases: TGTGCCAGCACACGGCGGGGGACAGGGGGTCGGTCCCAGTACTTC. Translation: CASTRRGTGGRSQYF. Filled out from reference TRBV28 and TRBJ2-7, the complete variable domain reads DVKVTQSSRYLVKRTGEKVFLECVQDMDHENMFWYRQDPGLGLRLIYFSYDVKMKEKGDIPEGYSVSREKKERFSLILESASTNQTSMYLCASTRRGTGGRSQYFGPGTRLTVT.

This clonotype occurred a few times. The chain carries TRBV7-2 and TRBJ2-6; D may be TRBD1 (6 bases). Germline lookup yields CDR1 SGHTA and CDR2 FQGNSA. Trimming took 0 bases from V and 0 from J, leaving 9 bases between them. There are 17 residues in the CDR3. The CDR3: CASSLAGQNSGANVLTF. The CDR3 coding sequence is TGTGCCAGCAGCTTAGCGGGACAAAACTCTGGGGCCAACGTCCTGACTTTC.

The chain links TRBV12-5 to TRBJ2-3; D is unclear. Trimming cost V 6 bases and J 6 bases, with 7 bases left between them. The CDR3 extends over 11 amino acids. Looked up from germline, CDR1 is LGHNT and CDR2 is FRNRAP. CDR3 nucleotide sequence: TGTGCTAGTGGAACCGGGGATACGCAGTATTTT. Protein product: CASGTGDTQYF.

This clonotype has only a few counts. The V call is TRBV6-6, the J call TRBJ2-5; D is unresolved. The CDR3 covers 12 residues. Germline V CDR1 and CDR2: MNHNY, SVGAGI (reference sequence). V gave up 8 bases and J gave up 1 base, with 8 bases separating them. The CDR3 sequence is CASGNLQETQYF. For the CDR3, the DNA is TGTGCCAGCGGTAATCTCCAAGAGACCCAGTACTTC.

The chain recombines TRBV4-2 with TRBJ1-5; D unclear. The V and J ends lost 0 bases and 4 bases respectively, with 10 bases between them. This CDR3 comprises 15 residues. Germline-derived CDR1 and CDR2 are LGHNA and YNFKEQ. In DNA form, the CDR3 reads TGTGCCAGCAGCCAAGATCCCGCGGCTAATCAGCCCCAGCATTTT. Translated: CASSQDPAANQPQHF.

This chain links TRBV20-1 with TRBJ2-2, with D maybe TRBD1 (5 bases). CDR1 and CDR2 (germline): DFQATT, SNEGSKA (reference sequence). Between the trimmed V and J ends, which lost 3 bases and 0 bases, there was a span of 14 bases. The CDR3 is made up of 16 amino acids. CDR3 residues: CSASWGVGPNTGELFF. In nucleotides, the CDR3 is TGCAGTGCTAGCTGGGGCGTGGGGCCGAACACCGGGGAGCTGTTTTTT.

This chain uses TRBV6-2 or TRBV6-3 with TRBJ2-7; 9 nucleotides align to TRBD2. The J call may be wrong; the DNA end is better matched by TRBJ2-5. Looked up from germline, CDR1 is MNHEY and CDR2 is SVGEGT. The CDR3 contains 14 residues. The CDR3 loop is CASSLAGTAETQYF. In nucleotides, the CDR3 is TGTGCCAGCAGTCTAGCGGGGACGGCAGAGACCCAGTACTTC.

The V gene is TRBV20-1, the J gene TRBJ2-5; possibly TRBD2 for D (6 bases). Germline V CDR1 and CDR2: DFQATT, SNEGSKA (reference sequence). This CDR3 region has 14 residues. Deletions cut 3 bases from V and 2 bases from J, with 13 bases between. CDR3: CSASSAGSQETQYF. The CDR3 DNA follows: TGCAGTGCTAGCAGCGCGGGGAGTCAAGAGACCCAGTACTTC.

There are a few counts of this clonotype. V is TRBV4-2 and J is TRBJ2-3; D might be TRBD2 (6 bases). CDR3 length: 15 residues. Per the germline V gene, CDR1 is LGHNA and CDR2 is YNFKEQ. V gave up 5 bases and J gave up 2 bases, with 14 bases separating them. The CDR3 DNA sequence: TGTGCCAGCAGCAACCGGGGAGGTGCCACAGATACGCAGTATTTT. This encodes CASSNRGGATDTQYF.

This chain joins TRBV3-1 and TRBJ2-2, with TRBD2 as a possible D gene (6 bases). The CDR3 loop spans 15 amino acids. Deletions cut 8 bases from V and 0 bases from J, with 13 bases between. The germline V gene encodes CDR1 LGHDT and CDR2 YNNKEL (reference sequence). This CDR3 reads CASADRGSNTGELFF. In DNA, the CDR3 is TGTGCCAGCGCCGACCGGGGGTCGAACACCGGGGAGCTGTTTTTT.

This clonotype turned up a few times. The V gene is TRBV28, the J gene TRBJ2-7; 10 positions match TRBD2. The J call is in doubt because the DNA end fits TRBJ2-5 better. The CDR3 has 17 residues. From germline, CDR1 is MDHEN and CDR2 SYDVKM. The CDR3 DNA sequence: TGTGCCAGCAGTTCCACCCGACTAGCGGGTCCCGGGGAGACCCAGTACTTC. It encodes CASSSTRLAGPGETQYF.

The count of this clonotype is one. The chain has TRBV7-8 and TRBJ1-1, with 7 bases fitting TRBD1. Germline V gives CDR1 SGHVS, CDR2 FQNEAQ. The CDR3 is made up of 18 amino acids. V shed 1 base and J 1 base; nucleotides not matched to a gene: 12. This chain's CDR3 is CASSLGGGLLRANTEAFF. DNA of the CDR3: TGTGCCAGCAGCTTAGGAGGGGGCCTTCTGAGGGCGAACACTGAAGCTTTCTTT.

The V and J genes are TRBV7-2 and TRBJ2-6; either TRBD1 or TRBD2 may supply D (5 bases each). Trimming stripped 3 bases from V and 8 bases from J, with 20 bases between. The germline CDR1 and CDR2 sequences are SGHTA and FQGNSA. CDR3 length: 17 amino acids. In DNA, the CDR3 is TGTGCCAGCAGCTTCGGCTCGGTGGGGGTTGCGTCCAACGTCCTGACTTTC. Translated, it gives CASSFGSVGVASNVLTF.

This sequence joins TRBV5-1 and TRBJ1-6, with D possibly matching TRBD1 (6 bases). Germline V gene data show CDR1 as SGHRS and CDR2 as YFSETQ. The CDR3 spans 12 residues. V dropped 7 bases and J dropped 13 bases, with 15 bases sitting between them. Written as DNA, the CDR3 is TGCGCCAGCGGACGAGGCCAGGGGCCCCTCCACTTT. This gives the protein CASGRGQGPLHF.

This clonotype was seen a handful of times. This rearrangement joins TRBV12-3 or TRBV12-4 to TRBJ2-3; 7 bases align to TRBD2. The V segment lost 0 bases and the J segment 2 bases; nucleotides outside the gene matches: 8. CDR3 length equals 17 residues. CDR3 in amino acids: CASSLALGGGATDTQYF. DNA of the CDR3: TGTGCCAGCAGTTTAGCCCTCGGCGGGGGTGCCACAGATACGCAGTATTTT.

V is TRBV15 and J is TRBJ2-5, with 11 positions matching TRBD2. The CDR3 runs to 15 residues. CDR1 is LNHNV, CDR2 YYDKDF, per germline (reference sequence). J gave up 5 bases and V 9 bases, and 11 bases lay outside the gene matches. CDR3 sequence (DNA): TGTGCCACTAAGTTGGAGACTAGCGGGGCTGAGACCCAGTACTTC. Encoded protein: CATKLETSGAETQYF.

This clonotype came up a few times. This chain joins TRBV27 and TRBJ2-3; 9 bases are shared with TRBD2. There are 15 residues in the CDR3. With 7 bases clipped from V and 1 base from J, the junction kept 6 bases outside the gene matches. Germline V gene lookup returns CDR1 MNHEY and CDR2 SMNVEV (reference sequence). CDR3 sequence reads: CASTRTSAGTDTQYF. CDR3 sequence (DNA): TGTGCCAGCACCCGGACTAGCGCCGGCACAGATACGCAGTATTTT.

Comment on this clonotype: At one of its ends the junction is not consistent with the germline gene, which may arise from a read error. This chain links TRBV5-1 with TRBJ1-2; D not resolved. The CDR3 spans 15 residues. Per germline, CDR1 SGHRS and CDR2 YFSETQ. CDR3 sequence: CASSLPQETNFGYTF. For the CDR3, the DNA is TGCGCCAGCAGCTTGCCCCAGGAGACTAACTTTGGCTACACCTTC.

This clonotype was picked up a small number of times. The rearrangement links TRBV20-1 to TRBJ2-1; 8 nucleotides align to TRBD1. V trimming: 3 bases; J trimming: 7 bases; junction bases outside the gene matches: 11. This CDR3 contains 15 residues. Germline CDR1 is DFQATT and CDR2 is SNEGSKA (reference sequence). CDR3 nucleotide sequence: TGCAGTGCTAGCCCTCCGGACAGGGCCGTGAATGAGCAGTTCTTC. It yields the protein CSASPPDRAVNEQFF.

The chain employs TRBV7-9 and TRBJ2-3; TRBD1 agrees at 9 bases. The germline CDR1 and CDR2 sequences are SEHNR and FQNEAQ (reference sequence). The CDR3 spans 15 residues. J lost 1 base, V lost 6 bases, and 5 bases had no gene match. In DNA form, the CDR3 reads TGTGCCAGCAGACCGGACAGGGGAGGCACAGATACGCAGTATTTT. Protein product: CASRPDRGGTDTQYF.

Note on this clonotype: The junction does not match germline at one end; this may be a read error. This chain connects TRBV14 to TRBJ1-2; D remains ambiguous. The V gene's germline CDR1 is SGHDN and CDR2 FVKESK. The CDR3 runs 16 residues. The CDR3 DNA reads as TGTGCCAGCAGCCAAGATCGTGGCAAAAGAAACTATGGCCACACCTTC. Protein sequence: CASSQDRGKRNYGHTF.

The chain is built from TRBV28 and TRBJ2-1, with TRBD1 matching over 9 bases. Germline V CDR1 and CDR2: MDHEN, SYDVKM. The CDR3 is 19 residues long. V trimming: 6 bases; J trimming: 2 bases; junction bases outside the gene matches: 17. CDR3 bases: TGTGCCAGCAGCCAAGTTAATCTTTTGGGACAGGGTGCCTACAATGAGCAGTTCTTC. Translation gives CASSQVNLLGQGAYNEQFF.